What follows are 5 T cell receptor beta chains derived from one specimen sequenced in a study of Ad26.COV2.S vaccination and SARS-CoV-2 variants. Treatment defined: around 19 received Ad26.COV2.S at low or high dose, single or two shots; about five received placebo; per-sample allocation not given. Following the first vaccine or placebo injection, samples were taken on day 63. Sequencing used immunoSEQ multiplex PCR; TCRdb keeps in-frame clones, though not all of them. Among hundreds of thousands of clones listed, about 80% were seen once. The starting material was peripheral blood, obtained in a trial of Ad26.COV2.S vaccine versus placebo. The source is a person aged 18-65 years who received the Ad26.COV2.S COVID-19 vaccine or a placebo.

The J gene is TRBJ2-5, the V gene TRBV6-5, with D possibly matching TRBD2 (5 bases). Germline loops: CDR1 MNHEY, CDR2 SVGAGI. The CDR3 spans 13 residues. Trimming took off 2 bases at V and 1 base at J, with 5 bases between the two ends. Here the CDR3 DNA reads TGTGCCAGCAGTTACGAGGGCCAAGAGACCCAGTACTTC. It yields the protein CASSYEGQETQYF.

This clone was detected only once. This chain links TRBV5-1 with TRBJ1-3; D possibly corresponds to TRBD1 (5 bases). CDR1 and CDR2 from the germline V gene are SGHRS and YFSETQ. V was pared by 5 bases and J by 2 bases, with 17 bases between. The CDR3 totals 16 residues. CDR3 coding DNA: TGCGCCAGCAGTCATAGCGGGGGAAGTGCTGGAAACACCATATATTTT. Translated, it gives CASSHSGGSAGNTIYF.

CDR3 bases: TGCGCCAGCAGCTTTCCGGGGGACTACGAGCAGTACTTC. Encoded protein: CASSFPGDYEQYF. The chain is built from TRBV5-1 and TRBJ2-7; weak D call: TRBD2 (6 bases). The CDR3 spans 13 residues. V was cut by 2 bases and J by 3 bases, with 9 bases left in between. Germline CDR1 SGHRS, CDR2 YFSETQ.

V is TRBV18 and J is TRBJ2-1; tentatively, D is TRBD1 (6 bases). This CDR3 has 15 residues. V lost 3 bases to trimming and J lost 0 bases, with 9 bases between them. CDR1 and CDR2 (germline): KGHSH, LQKENI. The CDR3 protein is CASSPMDSSYNEQFF. CDR3 nucleotide sequence: TGTGCCAGCTCACCCATGGACAGCTCCTACAATGAGCAGTTCTTC.

The V call is TRBV6-5, the J call TRBJ2-7; weak D call: TRBD2 (6 bases). Trimming stripped 6 bases from V and 3 bases from J, with 12 bases between. CDR1 and CDR2 (germline): MNHEY, SVGAGI. CDR3 length: 13 residues. CDR3 loop: CASSPGLHYEQYF. The CDR3 DNA is TGTGCCAGCAGCCCGGGACTTCACTACGAGCAGTACTTC.